This T cell receptor beta chain was profiled in a study of shared clonotypes between healthy human individuals. Assay: immunoSEQ multiplex PCR; the TCRdb copy retains only in-frame clones and omits some. Of about 1.1 million clones in the sample, 75% to 85% were seen once. V dropped 4 bases and J dropped 10; count of bases not matched to a gene: 4. The CDR3 loop spans 14 amino acids. Germline V lookup: CDR1 LNHDA, CDR2 SQIVND (reference sequence). Sample: memory CD4+ T cells from PBMCs. Subset given: CD45RA-negative fraction. The rearrangement uses TRBV19 and TRBJ2-1; 13 bases fit TRBD2. This receptor was identified in a man younger than 30 in good health. Some clones in this sample may be carry-over from other donors' samples. CDR3 nucleotide sequence: TGTGCCAGTAGTAAGGGACTAGCGGGAATCGAGCAGTTCTTC. Translation gives CASSKGLAGIEQFF.